This record covers a single TCR beta chain. Its target antigen remains unknown. Base qualities are not at hand, and no much larger clone is one base apart. At one collaborating source in Seattle, patients were enrolled during active infection and were followed longitudinally through the course of disease. The collaborating institutions used their own protocols to collect whole blood in K2EDTA tubes. For TCRbeta analysis, collaborator samples were shipped as frozen whole blood, as isolated PBMCs, or as DNA extracted from either sample type. Taken from the germline V gene, the CDR1 and CDR2 loops are LGHNA and YNFKEQ. Trimming at the junction amounts to 0 bases on V and 4 bases on J, and the germline ends lie 24 bases apart. There are 19 amino acids in the CDR3, from cysteine to phenylalanine inclusive. The only DNA kept is the CDR3, 57 bases in frame from the first base. The data were taken from a study of blood T cell repertoires in COVID-19 (dated by TCRdb to 2020 to 2022). Background on the whole study: The collaborator samples originated in the United States, Italy and Spain and spanned the acute and convalescent phases of COVID-19. The prospective study material was composed of cDNA or gDNA derived from T cells, B-cell-depleted T cells, or PBMCs. The dataset comprised deeply sampled blood TCRbeta repertoires from subjects exposed to, actively infected with, or recovered from COVID-19. The repertoires were released in a freely available public database meant as a resource for research on the immune response to SARS-CoV-2. Samples were obtained from the ongoing ImmuneRACE study (first 160 participants) and from about 1,300 subjects provided by 6 global collaborators. A de-identified subject ID, COVID-19 status, age in years and sex were almost always included in the sample metadata. Where HLA class I and class II types were available, the types were taken from metadata supplied by the sample provider, not from assay-based typing.

TCRbeta CDR3 regions were amplified from genomic DNA by means of the immunoSEQ Assay, a bias-controlled multiplex PCR. In the original analysis: The number of nucleated cells in each sample was estimated by amplification of reference gene primers within the assay. To quantify the absolute abundance of each unique TCRbeta CDR3 rearrangement, sequence reads were collapsed and filtered. Productive Simpson clonality was computed per sample as the square root of Simpson's diversity index over productive rearrangements. The table was pulled from immuneACCESS by TCRdb, which kept in-frame rearrangements only. Such tables lose some clones; where checked, under half of the loss comes from unresolved V genes, and the rest has no known cause. V, J and clone size are those of that table, while D and trimming were read from the DNA. This sample holds fewer than 350,000 clones; 80% to 90% were observed only once. The leading ten clones occupy 10% to 15% of the sample.

Paper-wide results and their limitations: The quantity of clinical and demographic metadata differed by source and by participant and was supplied without curation.

The source material was peripheral blood. The source of this sequence is a woman aged 25 to 39 with COVID-19, enrolled during active disease. The chain was built from TRBV4-2 and TRBJ1-1; TRBD1 is a possible D gene, resting on 6 matching bases. The sequenced DNA is TGTGCCAGCAGCCAAGAGTTGGGGGGGGCGCCCTCCAGAGTCACTGAAGCTTTCTTT. Translated, it reads CASSQELGGAPSRVTEAFF.